This T cell receptor beta chain was found in a study of blood T cell dynamics during melanoma immunotherapy. About the study: Patients with metastatic melanoma got pembrolizumab or nivolumab-ipilimumab as first-line care.

The sample's time point: pre-treatment baseline. Samples come from before therapy and from week 3 after the first blockade cycle. As for this clone: The antigen is unknown.

V dropped 1 base and J dropped 0 bases, with 14 bases sitting between them. The CDR3 length is 17 residues. The germline V gene has CDR1 SGHDT and CDR2 YYEEEE. Study conclusions and caveats: It remained unknown if the driving T cell clones were melanoma-specific. At W3, later disease-control patients showed bifurcated PBMC repertoire changes, unlike progressors.

Data came from immunoSEQ multiplex PCR; TCRdb stores just in-frame clones and leaves some out. Among about 15,000 clones listed, over 65% were seen once. The chain links TRBV5-6 to TRBJ2-1, with D tentatively TRBD2 (5 bases). The specimen was blood, collected from a patient treated with checkpoint blockade. This TCR derives from a human donor with melanoma. The CDR3 nucleotides are TGTGCCAGCAGCTTGCTCGGTGAGGCGGGCTCCTACAATGAGCAGTTCTTC. Translated: CASSLLGEAGSYNEQFF. The full variable domain, in which reference TRBV5-6 and TRBJ2-1 provide the parts outside the CDR3, is DAGVTQSPTHLIKTRGQQVTLRCSPKSGHDTVSWYQQALGQGPQFIFQYYEEEERQRGNFPDRFSGHQFPNYSSELNVNALLLGDSALYLCASSLLGEAGSYNEQFFGPGTRLTVL.